Listed here are 3 T cell receptor beta chains from one sample, sequenced in a study of regulatory T cells in long-lasting Graves disease. Stated time point: newly diagnosed GD, antithyroid drugs for less than 3 months. PBMC-extracted RNA yielded the TCR library. The TCR beta library used iRepertoire HTBI primers with Arm-PCR amplification of CDR3. TCRdb itself ran the multiplex PCR reads through MiXCR, one entry per CDR3 protein. There are around 360,000 distinct CDR3 sequences in the sample; about 16% occur only once, and roughly a fifth lies in the top ten. These records were also assigned to another study, of T cells in Graves' hyperthyroidism and ophthalmopathy.

The sequencing here drew on peripheral blood mononuclear cells (PBMCs), taken at new diagnosis, from a patient treated with antithyroid drugs. The source is a woman aged 18-35 years with Graves disease.

The chain combines TRBV5-5 with TRBJ1-5; D may be TRBD1 (6 bases). From germline, CDR1 is SGHKS and CDR2 YYEKEE (reference sequence). This CDR3 contains 15 residues. The V and J ends lost 2 bases and 3 bases respectively, with 12 bases between them. The CDR3, as DNA: TGTGCCAGCAGCTTAGGACAGAGAATCAATCAGCCCCAGCATTTT. It translates to CASSLGQRINQPQHF.

This clonotype was recorded many times. The V call is TRBV7-2, the J call TRBJ2-7, with 9 nucleotides matching TRBD1. V shed 4 bases and J 6 bases; nucleotides not matched to a gene: 10. The CDR3 runs 15 residues. Germline values: CDR1 SGHTA, CDR2 FQGNSA. The CDR3 here is CASSYAGTGSGEQYF. The CDR3 DNA sequence: TGTGCCAGCAGCTATGCCGGGACAGGGTCGGGCGAGCAGTACTTC.

In this sample, this clonotype turned up a few times. This sequence joins TRBV28 and TRBJ2-1; no firm D call. Between the trimmed V and J ends, which lost 2 bases and 0 bases, there was a span of 14 bases. CDR3 length: 17 residues. In germline, CDR1 is MDHEN, CDR2 SYDVKM. CDR3 region: CASSLLWTVSSYNEQFF. CDR3 coding DNA: TGTGCCAGCAGTTTACTTTGGACGGTCAGCTCCTACAATGAGCAGTTCTTC.